This TCR beta chain derives from a study of response to subunit inactivated influenza vaccine. Whole-study results and caveats: Each seasonal influenza vaccination recruits few new T cells, the authors suggested.

Each CDR3 protein is one row after TCRdb ran MiXCR on the RT-PCR reads. The table records 550,000 to 650,000 distinct CDR3 sequences, around 11% of them present only once. V lost 1 base and J lost 1; bases outside the gene matches: 5. Germline V CDR1 and CDR2: MGHRA, YSYEKL. The CDR3 contains 17 residues. This clonotype was detected a few times. Its specificity is unknown. This chain links TRBV4-1 with TRBJ2-4, with 9 bases identical to TRBD1. This TCR came from a man aged 45-65 years who received an inactivated influenza vaccine. This sample comprised PBMCs from blood, obtained on the day of vaccination. The CDR3 spells CASSQGVGTGAKNIQYF. CDR3 DNA sequence: TGCGCCAGCAGCCAAGGGGTAGGGACAGGGGCCAAAAACATTCAGTACTTC.